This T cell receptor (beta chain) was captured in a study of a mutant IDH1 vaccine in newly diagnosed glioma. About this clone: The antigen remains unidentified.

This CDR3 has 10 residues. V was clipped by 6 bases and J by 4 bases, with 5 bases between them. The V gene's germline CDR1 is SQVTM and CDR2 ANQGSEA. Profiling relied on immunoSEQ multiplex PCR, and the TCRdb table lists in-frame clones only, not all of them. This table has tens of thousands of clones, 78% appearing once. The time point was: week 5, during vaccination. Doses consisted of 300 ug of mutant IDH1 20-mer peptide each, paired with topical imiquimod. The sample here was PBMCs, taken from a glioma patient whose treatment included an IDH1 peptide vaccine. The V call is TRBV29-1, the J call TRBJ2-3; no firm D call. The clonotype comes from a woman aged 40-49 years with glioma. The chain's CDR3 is CSVPSDTQYF. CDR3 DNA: TGCAGCGTCCCCTCAGATACGCAGTATTTT.